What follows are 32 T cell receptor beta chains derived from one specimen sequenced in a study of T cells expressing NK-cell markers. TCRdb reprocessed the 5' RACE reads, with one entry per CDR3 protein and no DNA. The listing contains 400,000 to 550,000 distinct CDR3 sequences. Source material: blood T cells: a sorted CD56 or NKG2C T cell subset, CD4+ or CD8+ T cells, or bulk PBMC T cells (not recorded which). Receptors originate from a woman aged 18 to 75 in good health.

CDR3: CASSQDRESNEKLFF. This sequence joins TRBV4-3 and TRBJ1-4. CDR3 length equals 15 residues. Germline CDR1 reads LGHNA; CDR2 reads YSLEER.

CDR3 sequence: CSVEGTMNTEAFF. V and J are TRBV29-1 and TRBJ1-1. The CDR3 length is 13 residues. Germline values: CDR1 SQVTM, CDR2 ANQGSEA.

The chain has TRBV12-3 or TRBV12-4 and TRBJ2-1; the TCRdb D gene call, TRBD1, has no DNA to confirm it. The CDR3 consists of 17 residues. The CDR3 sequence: CASSGPGTGSGSDEQFF.

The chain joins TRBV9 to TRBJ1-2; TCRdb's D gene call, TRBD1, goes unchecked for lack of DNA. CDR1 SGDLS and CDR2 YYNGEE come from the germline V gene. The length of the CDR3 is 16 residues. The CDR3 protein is CASSSPTGRPEFGYTF.

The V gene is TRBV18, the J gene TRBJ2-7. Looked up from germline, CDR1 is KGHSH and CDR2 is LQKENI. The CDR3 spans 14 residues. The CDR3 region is CASSADRSSYEQYF.

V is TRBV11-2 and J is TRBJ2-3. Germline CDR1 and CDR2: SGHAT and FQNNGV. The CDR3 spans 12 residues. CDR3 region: CASSYGEDTQYF.

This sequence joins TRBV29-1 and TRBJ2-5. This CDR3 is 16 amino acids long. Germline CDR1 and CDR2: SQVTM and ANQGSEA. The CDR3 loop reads CSVEDQTGVYQETQYF.

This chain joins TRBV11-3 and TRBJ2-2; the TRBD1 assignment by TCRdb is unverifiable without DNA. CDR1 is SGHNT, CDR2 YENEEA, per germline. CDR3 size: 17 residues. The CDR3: CASSPWGGGANTGELFF.

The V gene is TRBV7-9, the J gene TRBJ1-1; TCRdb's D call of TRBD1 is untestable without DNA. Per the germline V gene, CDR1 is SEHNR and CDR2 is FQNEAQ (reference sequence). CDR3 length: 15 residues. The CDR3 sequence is CASRRTGTMNTEAFF.

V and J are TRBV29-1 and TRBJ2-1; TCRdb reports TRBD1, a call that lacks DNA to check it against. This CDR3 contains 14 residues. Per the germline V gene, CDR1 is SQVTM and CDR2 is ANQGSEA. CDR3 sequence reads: CSVVKGDSYNEQFF.

Here the CDR3 reads CASSLHRGTEAFF. The chain links TRBV12-3 or TRBV12-4 to TRBJ1-1; as DNA is missing, the TRBD1 call by TCRdb cannot be tested. The CDR3 is made up of 13 amino acids.

The CDR3 is CASSRRRGGGEQFF. The chain recombines TRBV7-2 with TRBJ2-1; TCRdb picks TRBD2, but there is no DNA to check that call. CDR1 SGHTA and CDR2 FQGNSA come from the germline V gene. The CDR3 consists of 14 residues.

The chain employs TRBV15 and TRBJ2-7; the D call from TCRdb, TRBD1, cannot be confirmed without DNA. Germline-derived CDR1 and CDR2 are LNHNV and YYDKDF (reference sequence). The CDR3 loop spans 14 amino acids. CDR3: CATSSRGNFYEQYF. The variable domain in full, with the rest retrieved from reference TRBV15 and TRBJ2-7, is DAMVIQNPRYQVTQFGKPVTLSCSQTLNHNVMYWYQQKSSQAPKLLFHYYDKDFNNEADTPDNFQSRRPNTSFCFLDIRSPGLGDTAMYLCATSSRGNFYEQYFGPGTRLTVT.

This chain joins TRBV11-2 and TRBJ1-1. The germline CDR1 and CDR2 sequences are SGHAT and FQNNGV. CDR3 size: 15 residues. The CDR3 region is CASSLVVGMNTEAFF.

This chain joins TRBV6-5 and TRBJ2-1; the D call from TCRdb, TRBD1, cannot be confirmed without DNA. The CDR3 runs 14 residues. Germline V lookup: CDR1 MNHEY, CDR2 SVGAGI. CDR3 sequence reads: CASSYPGQSNEQFF.

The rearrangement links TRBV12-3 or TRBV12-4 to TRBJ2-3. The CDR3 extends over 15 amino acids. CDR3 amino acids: CASRKSAQTADTQYF.

The CDR3 protein is CSARGFWVHVYNEQFF. The V gene is TRBV20-1, the J gene TRBJ2-1. This CDR3 has 16 residues. The germline V gene encodes CDR1 DFQATT and CDR2 SNEGSKA (reference sequence).

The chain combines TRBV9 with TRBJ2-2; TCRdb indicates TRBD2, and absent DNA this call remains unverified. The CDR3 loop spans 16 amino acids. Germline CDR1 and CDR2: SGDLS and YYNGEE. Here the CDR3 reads CASSVDGRTDTGELFF.

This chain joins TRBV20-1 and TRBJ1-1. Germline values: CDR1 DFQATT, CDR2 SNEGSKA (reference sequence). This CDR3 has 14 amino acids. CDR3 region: CSARNSILNTEAFF.

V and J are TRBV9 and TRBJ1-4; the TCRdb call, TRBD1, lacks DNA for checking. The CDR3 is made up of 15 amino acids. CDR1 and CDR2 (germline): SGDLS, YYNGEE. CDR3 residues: CASSRRQGSNEKLFF.

The CDR3 loop reads CASSQGGAGEAFF. This rearrangement joins TRBV3-1 to TRBJ1-1. This CDR3 is 13 amino acids long. From germline, CDR1 is LGHDT and CDR2 YNNKEL (reference sequence). The entire variable domain, with the rest obtained from reference TRBV3-1 and TRBJ1-1, is as follows: DTAVSQTPKYLVTQMGNDKSIKCEQNLGHDTMYWYKQDSKKFLKIMFSYNNKELIINETVPNRFSPKSPDKAHLNLHINSLELGDSAVYFCASSQGGAGEAFFGQGTRLTVV.

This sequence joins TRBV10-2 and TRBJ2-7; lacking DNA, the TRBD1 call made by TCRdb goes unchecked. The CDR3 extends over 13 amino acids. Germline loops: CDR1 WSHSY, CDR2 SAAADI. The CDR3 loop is CASSPTTGYEQYF.

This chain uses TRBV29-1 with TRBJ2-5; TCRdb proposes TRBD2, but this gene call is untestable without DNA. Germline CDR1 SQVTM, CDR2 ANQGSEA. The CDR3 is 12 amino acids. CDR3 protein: CSGWGPQETQYF.

CDR3 residues: CASTGQVEWNEQFF. This rearrangement joins TRBV10-2 to TRBJ2-1; with no DNA, the TCRdb D assignment of TRBD1 cannot be verified. The germline V gene encodes CDR1 WSHSY and CDR2 SAAADI. The CDR3 extends over 14 amino acids.

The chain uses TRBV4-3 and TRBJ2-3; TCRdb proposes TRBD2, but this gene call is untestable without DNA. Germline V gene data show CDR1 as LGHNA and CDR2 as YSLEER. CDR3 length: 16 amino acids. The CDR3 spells CASSRQGSGSADTQYF.

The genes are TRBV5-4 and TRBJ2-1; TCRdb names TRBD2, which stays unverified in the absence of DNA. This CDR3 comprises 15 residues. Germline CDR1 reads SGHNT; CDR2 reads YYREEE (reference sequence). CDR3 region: CASSLDGITYNEQFF.

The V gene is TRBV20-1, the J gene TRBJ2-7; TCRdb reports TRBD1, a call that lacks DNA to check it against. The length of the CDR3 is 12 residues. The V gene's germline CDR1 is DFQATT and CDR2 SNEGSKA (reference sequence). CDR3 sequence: CSARMGAYEQYF.

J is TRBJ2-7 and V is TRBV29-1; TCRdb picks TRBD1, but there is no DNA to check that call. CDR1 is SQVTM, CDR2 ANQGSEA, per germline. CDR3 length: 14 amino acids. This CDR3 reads CSVVAGGTSYEQYF.

The CDR3 sequence: CASSLGGPKNIQYF. The chain is built from TRBV12-3 or TRBV12-4 and TRBJ2-4; TCRdb lists TRBD2, though no DNA is available to test this call. This CDR3 has 14 amino acids.

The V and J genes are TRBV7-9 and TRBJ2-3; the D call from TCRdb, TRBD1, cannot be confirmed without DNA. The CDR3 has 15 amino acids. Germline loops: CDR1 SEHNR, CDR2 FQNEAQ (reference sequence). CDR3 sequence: CASSSDRVEPDTQYF.

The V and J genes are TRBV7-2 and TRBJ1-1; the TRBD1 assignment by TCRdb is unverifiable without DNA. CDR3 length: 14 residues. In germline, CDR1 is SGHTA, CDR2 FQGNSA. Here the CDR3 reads CASSFTGTITEAFF.

CDR3 sequence: CASIRKPGLAGAGNEQFF. This rearrangement joins TRBV27 to TRBJ2-1; no DNA is available, so the TRBD2 call from TCRdb remains unchecked. CDR1 MNHEY and CDR2 SMNVEV come from the germline V gene (reference sequence). The CDR3 covers 18 residues.